One and the same sample provided the 7 T cell receptor beta chains below, sequenced in a study of Ad26.COV2.S vaccination and SARS-CoV-2 variants. Measured with immunoSEQ multiplex PCR; TCRdb has only the in-frame clones, and not every one. The table lists more than 400,000 clones, around 91% of them singletons. This sample's treatment: over 15 received Ad26.COV2.S at low or high dose, single or two shots; a few received placebo; per-sample allocation not given. Collection of samples fell on day 63 after the first vaccine or placebo injection. This specimen consisted of peripheral blood, obtained in a trial of Ad26.COV2.S vaccine versus placebo. These receptor sequences come from a person aged 18-60 years who received the Ad26.COV2.S COVID-19 vaccine or a placebo.

The CDR3 protein is CASSLFGGGVQETQYF. The DNA for the CDR3 is TGTGCCAGCAGCTTATTTGGTGGGGGGGTGCAAGAGACCCAGTACTTC. The genes are TRBV5-6 and TRBJ2-5; 7 positions match TRBD2. CDR3 length equals 16 residues. After removal of 2 bases from V and 2 bases from J, the junction contained 9 bases not matched to a gene. Germline values: CDR1 SGHDT, CDR2 YYEEEE.

The CDR3 DNA follows: TGTGCCAGCACACAGGGGGCGCTTTATGAGCAGTTCTTC. This sequence encodes CASTQGALYEQFF. V gene TRBV27 combines with J gene TRBJ2-1; 9 bases agree with TRBD1. This CDR3 has 13 amino acids. The ends lost 7 bases at V and 8 bases at J; junction bases unmatched: 6. Germline loops: CDR1 MNHEY, CDR2 SMNVEV (reference sequence).

The chain is built from TRBV6-1 and TRBJ1-1; D gene ambiguous. The CDR3 sequence is 11 residues long. CDR1 is MNHNS and CDR2 is SASEGT in the germline V gene. V was trimmed by 1 base and J by 4 bases, leaving 1 base between them. CDR3 bases: TGTGCCAGCAGTGAAGGCACTGAAGCTTTCTTT. Translated: CASSEGTEAFF.

The rearrangement uses TRBV7-2 and TRBJ2-4; D is unclear. The CDR3 spans 12 residues. The V gene lost 3 bases and the J gene lost 7 bases, with 7 bases spanning the gap. Germline CDR1 SGHTA, CDR2 FQGNSA. The CDR3 DNA sequence: TGTGCCAGCAGCTTCATGTTCAACATTCAGTACTTC. As protein: CASSFMFNIQYF.

In the case of this clone: Other DNA sequences of this sample code for an identical CDR3. V gene TRBV27 combines with J gene TRBJ2-1; a possible D gene is TRBD2 (6 bases). V lost 2 bases, J lost 0 bases, and 11 bases lay in between. CDR1 is MNHEY, CDR2 SMNVEV, per germline (reference sequence). The CDR3 sequence is 16 residues long. The CDR3 region is CASSLSGGSSYNEQFF. CDR3 in DNA: TGTGCCAGCAGTTTAAGTGGGGGGAGCTCCTACAATGAGCAGTTCTTC.

Written as DNA, the CDR3 is TGTGCCAGCAGTTACTTGGGGGAAGGCACTGAAGCTTTCTTT. It specifies CASSYLGEGTEAFF. This chain links TRBV6-2 or TRBV6-3 with TRBJ1-1, with D possibly TRBD1 on 5 matching bases. Trimming stripped 1 base from V and 4 bases from J, with 10 bases between. This CDR3 is 14 amino acids long. The germline gives CDR1 MNHEY, CDR2 SVGEGT.

This chain joins TRBV6-4 and TRBJ2-5; 11 bases match TRBD2. This CDR3 has 17 amino acids. V dropped 4 bases and J dropped 0; count of bases not matched to a gene: 7. The germline CDR1 and CDR2 sequences are MRHNA and SNTAGT. The CDR3 loop is CASSAHPTSGDQETQYF. The DNA of the CDR3 is TGTGCCAGCAGTGCCCACCCGACTAGCGGGGACCAAGAGACCCAGTACTTC.